These T cell receptor beta chains were read from a single sample in a study of PD-1 blockade in classical Hodgkin lymphoma. Produced via immunoSEQ multiplex PCR; TCRdb's table is partial and in-frame only. The data show roughly 90,000 clones, with 75% to 85% seen just once and roughly 15% held by the top ten. The starting material was peripheral blood mononuclear cells (PBMCs), obtained before the second cycle of nivolumab. The receptors come from a human donor with classical Hodgkin lymphoma. Both conserved end residues are trimmed from each CDR3. The order of the fields is J gene, V gene, clone size, CDR3 protein. Clone size appears in some rows only: once, few, many, or a class for an expanded clone.

>TRBJ2-2|TRBV7-9|NA
ASSWNTGELF
>TRBJ2-7|TRBV5-4|NA
ASSLDLRGGYEQY
>TRBJ2-2|TRBV5-1|NA
ASSVRESGGTGELF
>TRBJ2-7|TRBV5-1|NA
ASSLEASGARGQY
>TRBJ2-3|TRBV7-6|once
ASSLEGQTSTDTQY
>TRBJ2-7|TRBV30|NA
AWNLSGRVL
>TRBJ1-4|TRBV10-3|NA
AISGYRGSNEKLF
>TRBJ2-3|TRBV5-1|NA
ASSLIGPDTQY
>TRBJ2-1|TRBV10-3|NA
AISESRDNEQF
>TRBJ1-2|TRBV9|NA
ASSVWGRDGYT
>TRBJ2-7|TRBV21-1|NA
ASSKEANPPPGLGPYEQY
>TRBJ1-5|TRBV7-2|few
ASSTGTGVYQPQH
>TRBJ2-5|TRBV15|NA
ATSRDSAPTAQY
>TRBJ1-1|TRBV10-1|NA
ASSGVGQNMNTEAF
>TRBJ1-3|TRBV5-8|NA
ASRRPGVGNTIY
>TRBJ2-4|TRBV10-3|NA
AITAPIQVGGNIQY
>TRBJ2-5|TRBV11-2|once
ASSFNAGGGETQY
>TRBJ2-2|TRBV11-2|NA
ASSPSWGLAGANTGELF
>TRBJ2-3|TRBV2|NA
ASSVRIALDTQY
>TRBJ1-5|TRBV18|once
ASSPGQDNQPQH
>TRBJ2-7|TRBV5-1|NA
ASSPQISSGPSYEQY
>TRBJ2-7|TRBV27|few
ASSLIPGPPDYEQY
>TRBJ2-7|TRBV19|NA
ASSIGGRRYEQY
>TRBJ1-2|TRBV5-4|NA
ASSLTGLNYT
>TRBJ2-7|TRBV28|NA
ASSLAGAGEQY
>TRBJ1-3|TRBV7-2|once
ASSLGGRGAGNTIY
>TRBJ2-5|TRBV10-3|NA
AISTGPGGETQY
>TRBJ1-4|TRBV5-1|NA
ASSLAKGQGEKLF
>TRBJ2-3|TRBV9|NA
ASSDGPMGTDTQY
>TRBJ2-7|TRBV7-6|NA
ASSSSSSEQY
>TRBJ1-5|TRBV6-1|NA
ASRDRGVSNQPQH